A selection of T cell receptor beta chains follows, all from one sample in a study of cytomegalovirus exposure and HLA in healthy donors. Clones were read by immunoSEQ multiplex PCR, and TCRdb kept only the in-frame ones, dropping some. Of approximately 220,000 clones in the sample, more than 60% are singletons; the top ten hold roughly a sixth. Sequencing was done on a sample of PBMCs. The source of these receptors is a middle-aged man in good health and CMV-seronegative. Each CDR3 is given with its conserved first and last residue. The order of the fields is CDR3 length, D gene, J gene, V gene, clone size, CDR3 DNA, CDR3 protein. The D gene is left open where the match is weak. The size of a clone is reported for some rows only, either as once, few or many, or as a class for expanded clones.

14,NA,TRBJ1-1,TRBV5-1,NA,TGCGCCAGCAGCTTGGAAGGACTTTACACTGAAGCTTTCTTT,CASSLEGLYTEAFF
14,NA,TRBJ1-5,TRBV5-6,NA,TGTGCCAGCAGCTTGATACGGGGCAATCAGCCCCAGCATTTT,CASSLIRGNQPQHF
13,TRBD1,TRBJ2-7,TRBV2,NA,TGTGCCAGCGGGACAGCAGTAACCTACGAGCAGTACTTC,CASGTAVTYEQYF
15,TRBD2,TRBJ2-3,TRBV4-1,NA,TGCGCCAGCAGCCTCCCCAGCGGGGGCCGGGATACGCAGTATTTT,CASSLPSGGRDTQYF
15,NA,TRBJ2-1,TRBV5-1,NA,TGCGCCAGCAGCTTTTCCGGGTACTCCTACAATGAGCAGTTCTTC,CASSFSGYSYNEQFF
15,TRBD1,TRBJ2-7,TRBV6-1,NA,TGTGCCAGCAGCTCAGCCGGGACAGGGGCCTACGAGCAGTACTTC,CASSSAGTGAYEQYF
14,TRBD2,TRBJ2-3,TRBV19,NA,TGTGCCAGTAGGGAAGCGGGAGTAAAAGTTACGCAGTATTTT,CASREAGVKVTQYF
15,NA,TRBJ1-4,TRBV28,NA,TGTGCCAGCAGTTCCGGAGGTGCAACTAATGAAAAACTGTTTTTT,CASSSGGATNEKLFF
14,NA,TRBJ2-4,TRBV29-1,NA,TGCAGCGTTGATCTGGGAGAAGCCAAAAACATTCAGTACTTC,CSVDLGEAKNIQYF
13,NA,TRBJ1-2,TRBV14,NA,TGTGCCAGCAGCCAGGGCAGGGTCTATGGCTACACCTTC,CASSQGRVYGYTF
14,NA,TRBJ1-1,TRBV5-1,NA,TGCGCCAGCAGCTTGGACGGTAGGAACACTGAAGCTTTCTTT,CASSLDGRNTEAFF
15,TRBD2,TRBJ2-5,TRBV27,NA,TGTGCCAGCAGTTTATTAGCGGGGGGGGTAGAGACCCAGTACTTC,CASSLLAGGVETQYF
14,NA,TRBJ1-1,TRBV27,NA,TGTGCCAGCAGTTCCCCGGGTTCTAGTTCAGAAGCTTTCTTT,CASSSPGSSSEAFF
15,TRBD1,TRBJ2-2,TRBV7-2,NA,TGTGCCAGCAGCTTTGGGACAGGACGAACCGGGGAGCTGTTTTTT,CASSFGTGRTGELFF
16,TRBD1,TRBJ1-1,TRBV27,NA,TGTGCCAGCAGTTTAAGGGGGCTTGGTATGAACACTGAAGCTTTCTTT,CASSLRGLGMNTEAFF
14,NA,TRBJ2-5,TRBV19,NA,TGTGCCAGTAGTATTCAGGCAAGCCAAGAGACCCAGTACTTC,CASSIQASQETQYF
16,NA,TRBJ2-7,TRBV6-1,NA,TGTGCCAGCAGTGACCAAACAGAAAATCGGGACTACGAGCAGTACTTC,CASSDQTENRDYEQYF
16,NA,TRBJ2-3,TRBV10-1,NA,TGCGCCAGCAGTGATACGACTAGTGAAGTGCTAAATACGCAGTATTTT,CASSDTTSEVLNTQYF
14,TRBD1,TRBJ2-1,TRBV11-3,NA,TGTGCCAGCAGCCGGGACAGCTCCTACAATGAGCAGTTCTTC,CASSRDSSYNEQFF
17,TRBD2,TRBJ2-3,TRBV7-3,NA,TGTGCCAGCAGCTTACGTTTCCAAGCGGGAGTCCCAGATACGCAGTATTTT,CASSLRFQAGVPDTQYF
13,NA,TRBJ1-1,TRBV6-5,NA,TGTGCCAGCAGTTACTCGGACACCACTGAAGCTTTCTTT,CASSYSDTTEAFF
13,TRBD1,TRBJ1-5,TRBV30,NA,TGTGCCTGGAGTGGACAGGGTAGGCAGCCCCAGCATTTT,CAWSGQGRQPQHF
19,TRBD2,TRBJ2-1,TRBV5-1,once,TGCGCCAGCAGCTTGTGGGGACTAGCGGGGGAAAGCTCCTACAATGAGCAGTTCTTC,CASSLWGLAGESSYNEQFF
13,NA,TRBJ2-7,TRBV18,NA,TGTGCCAGCTCCTCAGGGTCCCCCTACGAGCAGTACTTC,CASSSGSPYEQYF
13,NA,TRBJ2-5,TRBV10-3,NA,TGTGCCATCAGCTGGACAGCCCGGGAGACCCAGTACTTC,CAISWTARETQYF
15,TRBD1,TRBJ2-5,TRBV6-6,NA,TGTGCCACTAGTGGCCGGGACAGGGTTGGGGAGACCCAGTACTTC,CATSGRDRVGETQYF
15,TRBD1,TRBJ2-7,TRBV2,NA,TGTGCCAGCAGAGTGGACAGGGCGAGCTCCTACGAGCAGTACTTC,CASRVDRASSYEQYF
17,TRBD2,TRBJ2-3,TRBV7-9,NA,TGTGCCAGCAGCTTAGCCGGGGGGGGCCTTCGCACAGATACGCAGTATTTT,CASSLAGGGLRTDTQYF
13,TRBD1,TRBJ1-2,TRBV25-1,NA,TGTGCCAGTAGTGACAGGGTTTACAATGGCTACACCTTC,CASSDRVYNGYTF
15,NA,TRBJ2-5,TRBV7-3,few,TGTGCCAGCAGCTTATCAGGGTCTAAACAAGAGACCCAGTACTTC,CASSLSGSKQETQYF
17,TRBD1,TRBJ2-1,TRBV7-9,NA,TGTGCCAGCAGCCTCTCAACCTGGGACAGGGGGCATAATGAGCAGTTCTTC,CASSLSTWDRGHNEQFF
15,NA,TRBJ2-2,TRBV27,NA,TGTGCCAGCAGTTTATCAAAAGGGGTGGTCGGGGAGCTGTTTTTT,CASSLSKGVVGELFF
16,NA,TRBJ1-1,TRBV7-9,NA,TGTTCCAGCAGCTTGCCGATGAGCGCTATGAACACTGAAGCTTTCTTT,CSSSLPMSAMNTEAFF
15,TRBD1,TRBJ1-5,TRBV9,NA,TGTGCCAGCAGCCAAGCGGGGACAGGGGCTCAGCCCCAGCATTTT,CASSQAGTGAQPQHF
15,NA,TRBJ1-5,TRBV19,NA,TGTGCCAGTAGTATGACAGGTTTTAGCAATCAGCCCCAGCATTTT,CASSMTGFSNQPQHF